This entry lists 18 T cell receptor beta chains sequenced from one sample in a study of blood T cell repertoires in COVID-19. Measured with immunoSEQ multiplex PCR; TCRdb has only the in-frame clones, and not every one. Among tens of thousands of clones listed, under 85% were seen once. Material: peripheral blood. These receptors were obtained from a man aged 65 to 79 with acute or convalescent COVID-19.

The chain couples TRBV23-1 to TRBJ1-2, with TRBD1 matching over 7 bases. TRBV23-1 has ORF status, its function being uncertain. CDR3 length: 16 amino acids. Germline trimming cut 2 bases from V and 2 bases from J; bases unmatched to any gene: 8. CDR3 in DNA: TGCGCCAGCAGTCAAACCGCCCCGGACAGGAACTATGGCTACACCTTC. It is translated as CASSQTAPDRNYGYTF.

This chain uses TRBV5-1 with TRBJ1-2; 7 bases align to TRBD1. This CDR3 region has 14 residues. Germline-derived CDR1 and CDR2 are SGHRS and YFSETQ. J lost 4 bases, V lost 6 bases, and 9 bases had no gene match. CDR3 DNA sequence: TGCGCCAGCACCAAGACAGGGAAAGGCTATGGCTACACCTTC. Protein product: CASTKTGKGYGYTF.

V is TRBV3-1 (or the pseudogene TRBV3-2) and J is TRBJ1-6; D is possibly TRBD1 (5 bases). The CDR3 runs to 14 residues. Trimming took 1 base from V and 9 from J, leaving 10 bases between them. Germline V gives CDR1 LGHDT, CDR2 YNNKEL (reference sequence). The CDR3 protein is CASSQVGASSPLHF. The CDR3 region has the DNA TGTGCCAGCAGCCAAGTAGGGGCTAGTTCACCCCTCCACTTT.

The gene calls are TRBV2 and TRBJ1-5; D is uncertain. This CDR3 has 14 amino acids. The germline V gene encodes CDR1 SNHLY and CDR2 FYNNEI. V was cut by 1 base and J by 3 bases, with 7 bases left in between. CDR3 DNA: TGTGCCAGCAGTGAAGGGAGACTCAATCAGCCCCAGCATTTT. This codes for CASSEGRLNQPQHF.

This clone was detected once. The gene calls are TRBV11-2 and TRBJ1-2; tentative D call: TRBD1 (5 bases). The V gene lost 0 bases and the J gene lost 7 bases, with 12 bases spanning the gap. This CDR3 has 14 amino acids. Per germline, CDR1 SGHAT and CDR2 FQNNGV. The CDR3 reads CASSLEWGDRGYTF. In DNA form, the CDR3 reads TGTGCCAGCAGCTTAGAGTGGGGGGACCGTGGCTACACCTTC.

The rearrangement joins TRBV5-1 to TRBJ1-3; a weak D match, TRBD1 (5 bases). The CDR3 sequence is 15 residues long. Germline V gene sequence: CDR1 SGHRS, CDR2 YFSETQ. The V and J ends lost 4 bases and 4 bases respectively, with 15 bases between them. The CDR3 loop is CASSPTRGSGNTIYF. CDR3 sequence (DNA): TGCGCCAGCAGCCCGACCCGGGGGTCAGGAAACACCATATATTTT.

The chain couples TRBV5-4 to TRBJ1-1; 9 bases match TRBD1. CDR1 SGHNT and CDR2 YYREEE come from the germline V gene (reference sequence). V shed 3 bases, J shed 4 bases, and the junction held 1 base outside the gene matches. This CDR3 comprises 13 residues. CDR3 DNA: TGTGCCAGCAGCTCGACAGGGGGCACTGAAGCTTTCTTT. Its protein product is CASSSTGGTEAFF. The full variable domain, completed using reference TRBV5-4 and TRBJ1-1, is ETGVTQSPTHLIKTRGQQVTLRCSSQSGHNTVSWYQQALGQGPQFIFQYYREEENGRGNFPPRFSGLQFPNYSSELNVNALELDDSALYLCASSSTGGTEAFFGQGTRLTVV.

The CDR3 nucleotides read TGTGCCAGCAGCTTTGAACTCTCCCTTGAGTGGTATAATTCACCCCTCCACTTT. Translating it yields CASSFELSLEWYNSPLHF. The V gene is TRBV7-2, the J gene TRBJ1-6; D remains unclear. V was pared by 3 bases and J by 4 bases, with 19 bases between. Germline CDR1 and CDR2: SGHTA and FQGNSA. The CDR3 is made up of 18 amino acids.

Only a few counts were recorded for this clone. The chain uses TRBV3-1 (or the pseudogene TRBV3-2) and TRBJ2-7, with D possibly matching TRBD1 (6 bases). With 1 base removed from V and 4 bases from J, the gap between germline ends came to 11 bases. The germline V gene encodes CDR1 LGHDT and CDR2 YNNKEL (reference sequence). The CDR3 totals 14 residues. This chain's CDR3 is CASSQGQGRYEQYF. CDR3 DNA: TGTGCCAGCAGCCAAGGTCAGGGGCGGTACGAGCAGTACTTC.

The V call is TRBV4-1, the J call TRBJ2-7; tentatively, D is TRBD2 (5 bases). V was shortened by 4 bases and J by 1 base, with 11 bases between the two germline ends. The CDR3 length is 14 residues. Per the germline V gene, CDR1 is MGHRA and CDR2 is YSYEKL. The CDR3 region has the DNA TGCGCCAGCAGCCCGGCAGAGGGTTCCTACGAGCAGTACTTC. It translates to CASSPAEGSYEQYF.

This chain connects TRBV7-7 to TRBJ1-4; D gene ambiguous. The V and J ends lost 1 base and 8 bases respectively, with 8 bases between them. Per germline, CDR1 SSHAT and CDR2 FNYEAQ (reference sequence). This CDR3 comprises 13 residues. The CDR3 DNA is TGTGCCAGCAGCTTAGTCGACGGGGAAAAACTGTTTTTT. Translation gives CASSLVDGEKLFF.

The V call is TRBV19, the J call TRBJ1-6; 8 bases agree with TRBD1. The germline gives CDR1 LNHDA, CDR2 SQIVND (reference sequence). This CDR3 has 15 amino acids. CDR3 amino acids: CASRDRSSYNSPLHF. CDR3 nucleotides: TGTGCTTCCCGGGACAGGAGCTCCTATAATTCACCCCTCCACTTT. Using reference TRBV19 and TRBJ1-6 for the parts outside the CDR3, the full variable domain is DGGITQSPKYLFRKEGQNVTLSCEQNLNHDAMYWYRQDPGQGLRLIYYSQIVNDFQKGDIAEGYSVSREKKESFPLTVTSAQKNPTAFYLCASRDRSSYNSPLHFGNGTRLTVT.

This clone was recorded once. V gene TRBV5-6 combines with J gene TRBJ1-1; no firm D call. The CDR3 sequence is 12 residues long. The V and J ends lost 5 bases and 7 bases respectively, with 12 bases between them. Germline V gene data show CDR1 as SGHDT and CDR2 as YYEEEE. The CDR3 loop is CASSSLDREAFF. The CDR3 nucleotides read TGTGCCAGCAGTTCTCTAGACCGTGAAGCTTTCTTT.

J is TRBJ2-5 and V is TRBV2; a weak D match, TRBD2 (6 bases). V lost 7 bases, J lost 0 bases, and 6 bases lay in between. This CDR3 spans 12 amino acids. The V gene's germline CDR1 is SNHLY and CDR2 FYNNEI. CDR3 coding DNA: TGTGCCAGCATAGCGGACCAAGAGACCCAGTACTTC. As protein: CASIADQETQYF.

V gene TRBV14 combines with J gene TRBJ1-1, with a tentative D call TRBD1 (6 bases). Germline V gene lookup returns CDR1 SGHDN and CDR2 FVKESK. Deletions cut 4 bases from V and 2 bases from J, with 20 bases between. The CDR3 is 17 amino acids. This CDR3 reads CASSRLSGAHINTEAFF. For the CDR3, the DNA is TGTGCCAGCAGCCGTCTTTCAGGGGCCCACATCAACACTGAAGCTTTCTTT.

The V and J genes are TRBV7-3 and TRBJ1-1; tentatively, D is TRBD1 (6 bases). V was pared by 2 bases and J by 5 bases, with 15 bases between. The CDR3 has 15 amino acids. Germline-derived CDR1 and CDR2 are SGHTA and FQGTGA. CDR3 region: CASSLVQGLRTEAFF. The CDR3 DNA is TGTGCCAGCAGCTTAGTCCAGGGGCTTCGGACTGAAGCTTTCTTT.

The chain employs TRBV14 and TRBJ1-6; TRBD1 matches at 8 bases. CDR1 SGHDN and CDR2 FVKESK come from the germline V gene. The CDR3 length is 15 residues. V dropped 1 base and J dropped 7; count of bases not matched to a gene: 3. Here the CDR3 reads CASSQARGRNSPLHF. The DNA for the CDR3 is TGTGCCAGCAGCCAAGCCAGGGGGCGAAATTCACCCCTCCACTTT.

This clone occurred a few times. The V and J genes are TRBV7-2 and TRBJ1-1, with TRBD1 as a possible D gene (6 bases). The CDR3 sequence is 18 residues long. V lost 0 bases to trimming and J lost 1 base, with 18 bases between them. CDR1 and CDR2 (germline): SGHTA, FQGNSA. CDR3 sequence: CASSLARRGRGKNTEAFF. DNA of the CDR3: TGTGCCAGCAGCTTAGCGCGCCGGGGCAGGGGAAAGAACACTGAAGCTTTCTTT.